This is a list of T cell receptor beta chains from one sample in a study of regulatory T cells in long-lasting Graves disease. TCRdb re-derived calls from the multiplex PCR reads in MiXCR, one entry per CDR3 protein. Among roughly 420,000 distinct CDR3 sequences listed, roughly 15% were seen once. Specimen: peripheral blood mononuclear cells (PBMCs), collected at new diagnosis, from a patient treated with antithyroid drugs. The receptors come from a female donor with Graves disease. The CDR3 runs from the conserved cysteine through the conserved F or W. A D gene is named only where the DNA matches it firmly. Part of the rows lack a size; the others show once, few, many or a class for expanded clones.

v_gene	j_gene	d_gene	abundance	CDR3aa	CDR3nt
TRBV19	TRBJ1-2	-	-	CASSDFATQLNGYTF	TGTGCCAGTAGTGATTTCGCAACCCAACTCAATGGCTACACCTTC
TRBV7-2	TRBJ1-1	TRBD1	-	CASSPWVDRGGFKDSEAFF	TGTGCCAGCAGCCCCTGGGTGGACAGGGGGGGATTTAAAGACTCTGAAGCTTTCTTT
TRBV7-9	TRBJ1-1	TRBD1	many	CASSPRDRRGPTEAFF	TGTGCCAGCAGCCCCCGGGACAGGCGGGGGCCCACTGAAGCTTTCTTT
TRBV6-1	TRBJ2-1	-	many	CASSGRGDSYNEQFF	TGTGCCAGCAGTGGGCGGGGGGACAGCTACAATGAGCAGTTCTTC
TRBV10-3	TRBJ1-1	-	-	CAISSGTVNTEAFF	TGTGCCATCAGTTCCGGGACGGTGAACACTGAAGCTTTCTTT
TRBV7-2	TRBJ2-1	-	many	CASSLEAGPYNEQFF	TGTGCCAGCAGCTTAGAAGCGGGTCCCTACAATGAGCAGTTCTTC
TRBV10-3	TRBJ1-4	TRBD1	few	CAARDSLHEKLFF	TGTGCCGCCCGGGACAGTCTTCATGAAAAACTGTTTTTT
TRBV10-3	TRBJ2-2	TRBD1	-	CAISELSDREAGELFF	TGTGCCATCAGTGAGTTGTCGGACAGGGAGGCCGGGGAGCTGTTTTTT
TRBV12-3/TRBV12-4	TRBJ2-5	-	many	CASGLGQETQYF	TGTGCCAGCGGTCTGGGGCAAGAGACCCAGTACTTC
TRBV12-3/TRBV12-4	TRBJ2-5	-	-	CASSLAGGAKTQYF	TGTGCCAGCAGTTTAGCAGGGGGGGCGAAGACCCAGTACTTC
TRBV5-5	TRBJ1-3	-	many	CASSLAGTAGNTIYF	TGCGCCAGCAGCTTGGCCGGGACCGCTGGAAACACCATATATTTT
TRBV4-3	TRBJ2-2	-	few	CASSQAPVTDSNTGELFF	TGCGCCAGCAGCCAGGCTCCGGTAACCGACTCTAACACCGGGGAGCTGTTTTTT
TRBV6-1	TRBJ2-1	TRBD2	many	CASRSGSYNEQFF	TGTGCCAGCAGGAGCGGGAGCTACAATGAGCAGTTCTTC
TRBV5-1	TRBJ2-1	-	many	CASSLEDSSYNEQFF	TGCGCCAGCAGCTTGGAGGACAGCTCCTACAATGAGCAGTTCTTC
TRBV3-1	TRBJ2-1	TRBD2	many	CASRSEAGGYNEQFF	TGTGCCAGCAGGTCGGAGGCGGGGGGTTACAATGAGCAGTTCTTC
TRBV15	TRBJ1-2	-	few	CATSRDTGPRGYTF	TGTGCCACCAGCAGAGACACAGGTCCGCGTGGCTACACCTTC
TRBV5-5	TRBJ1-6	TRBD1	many	CASSVERTGYNSPLHF	TGTGCCAGCAGCGTAGAACGGACAGGCTATAATTCACCCCTCCACTTT
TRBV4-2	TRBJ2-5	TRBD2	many	CASSQGLAGGPETQYF	TGTGCCAGCAGCCAGGGACTAGCGGGAGGGCCCGAGACCCAGTACTTC
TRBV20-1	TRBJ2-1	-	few	CSAKLVFDEQFF	TGCAGTGCTAAACTAGTGTTCGATGAGCAGTTCTTC
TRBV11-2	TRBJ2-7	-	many	CASSPLSRTSGYEQYF	TGTGCCAGCAGCCCCCTCTCCAGGACATCGGGCTACGAGCAGTACTTC
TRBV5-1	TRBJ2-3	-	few	CASSVRGPDTQYF	TGCGCCAGCAGTGTGAGGGGACCAGATACGCAGTATTTT
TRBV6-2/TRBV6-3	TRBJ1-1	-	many	CASRNMNTEAFF	TGTGCCAGCAGGAATATGAACACTGAAGCTTTCTTT
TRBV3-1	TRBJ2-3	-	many	CASSQDIWQFTDTQYF	TGTGCCAGCAGCCAAGATATATGGCAGTTCACAGATACGCAGTATTTT
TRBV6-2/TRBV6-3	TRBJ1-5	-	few	CASSYSDRSNQPQHF	TGTGCCAGCAGTTACTCCGACAGGAGCAATCAGCCCCAGCATTTT
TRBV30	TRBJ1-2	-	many	CAWTPQEARGYTF	TGTGCCTGGACACCCCAAGAAGCCCGTGGCTACACCTTC
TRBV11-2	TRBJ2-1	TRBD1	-	CASSLGPRRQGDEQFF	TGTGCCAGCAGCTTGGGGCCCCGACGACAGGGCGATGAGCAGTTCTTC
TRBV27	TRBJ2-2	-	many	CASSSRQDTGELFF	TGTGCCAGCAGTTCTCGACAGGACACCGGGGAGCTGTTTTTT
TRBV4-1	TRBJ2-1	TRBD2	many	CASSQETTGLAGVREQFF	TGCGCCAGCAGCCAGGAAACAACGGGACTAGCGGGAGTCAGGGAGCAGTTCTTC
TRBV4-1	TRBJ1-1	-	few	CASSHRPAGGEAFF	TGCGCCAGCAGCCACAGACCTGCTGGTGGTGAAGCTTTCTTT
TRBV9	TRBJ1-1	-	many	CASSAHRTANTEAFF	TGTGCCAGCAGCGCCCACAGGACAGCTAACACTGAAGCTTTCTTT
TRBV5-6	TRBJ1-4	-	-	CASSAAGEGKLFF	TGTGCCTCTTCAGCGGCAGGAGAAGGAAAACTGTTTTTT
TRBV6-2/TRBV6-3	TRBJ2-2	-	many	CASSITGVRNTGELFF	TGTGCCAGCAGCATCACGGGAGTTCGGAACACCGGGGAGCTGTTTTTT
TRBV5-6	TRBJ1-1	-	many	CASTLGLGGLNTEAFF	TGTGCCAGCACCCTTGGGTTAGGCGGCTTGAACACTGAAGCTTTCTTT
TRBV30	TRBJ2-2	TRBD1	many	CAWTPGTATGELFF	TGTGCCTGGACCCCCGGGACAGCAACCGGGGAGCTGTTTTTT
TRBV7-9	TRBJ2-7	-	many	CASSLAPTPYEQYF	TGTGCCAGCAGCTTAGCTCCCACCCCCTACGAGCAGTACTTC
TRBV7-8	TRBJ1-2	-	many	CASSSRVQQPNYGYTF	TGTGCCAGCAGCTCCCGGGTCCAGCAACCTAACTATGGCTACACCTTC
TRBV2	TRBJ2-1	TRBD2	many	CASSSSGRYNEQFF	TGTGCCAGCAGTTCTAGCGGGAGATACAATGAGCAGTTCTTC
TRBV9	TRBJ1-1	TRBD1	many	CASSVDRGPGEAFF	TGTGCCAGCAGCGTAGACAGGGGCCCAGGTGAAGCTTTCTTT
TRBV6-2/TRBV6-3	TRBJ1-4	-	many	CASSSTDPGKLFF	TGTGCCAGCAGTTCCACGGACCCAGGAAAACTGTTTTTT
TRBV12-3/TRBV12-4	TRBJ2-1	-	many	CASSPRLGYNEQFF	TGTGCCAGCAGTCCCCGCCTGGGCTACAATGAGCAGTTCTTC
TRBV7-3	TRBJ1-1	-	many	CASGRTGTEAFF	TGTGCCAGCGGTCGGACGGGTACTGAAGCTTTCTTT
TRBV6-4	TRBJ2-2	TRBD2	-	CASSISSGGPSTGELFF	TGTGCCAGCAGTATTAGCTCGGGAGGGCCGAGCACCGGGGAGCTGTTTTTT
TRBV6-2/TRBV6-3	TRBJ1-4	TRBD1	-	CASSYSPGQGASYEKLFF	TGTGCCAGCAGTTATTCCCCGGGACAGGGGGCGAGTTACGAAAAACTGTTTTTT
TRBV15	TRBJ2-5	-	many	CATSRGDRDQETQYF	TGTGCCACCAGCAGGGGTGACAGAGACCAAGAGACCCAGTACTTC
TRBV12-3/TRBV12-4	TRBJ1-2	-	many	CASIHGERGYTF	TGTGCCAGCATCCACGGTGAAAGGGGCTACACCTTC